These 16 T cell receptor beta chains share one sample of origin, sequenced in a study of PD-1 blockade in classical Hodgkin lymphoma. Every single patient, without exception, relapsed after autologous stem cell transplantation, and brentuximab vedotin exposure varied. Clones were read by immunoSEQ multiplex PCR, and TCRdb kept only the in-frame ones, dropping some. In the table there are 15,000 to 20,000 clones, more than 75% of which are singletons. The sequences come from peripheral blood mononuclear cells (PBMCs), collected before the second cycle of nivolumab. The receptors derive from a human donor with classical Hodgkin lymphoma.

The CDR3 here is CAWRPQGPNEKLFF. Here the CDR3 DNA reads TGTGCCTGGAGGCCACAGGGACCTAATGAAAAACTGTTTTTT. The chain uses TRBV30 and TRBJ1-4; a possible D gene is TRBD1 (6 bases). Trimming removed 3 bases at V and 3 bases at J, with 11 bases between. Germline CDR1 and CDR2: GTSNPN and SVGIG (reference sequence). This CDR3 contains 14 residues. The entire variable domain, with the rest obtained from reference TRBV30 and TRBJ1-4, is as follows: SQTIHQWPATLVQPVGSPLSLECTVEGTSNPNLYWYRQAAGRGLQLLFYSVGIGQISSEVPQNLSASRPQDRQFILSSKKLLLSDSGFYLCAWRPQGPNEKLFFGSGTQLSVL.

The chain recombines TRBV11-3 with TRBJ1-4; D ambiguous. The CDR3 has 16 residues. Germline CDR1 reads SGHNT; CDR2 reads YENEEA. Trimming took 4 bases from V and 8 from J, leaving 20 bases between them. CDR3 amino acids: CASSSGEAEAYEKLFF. As DNA, the CDR3 is TGTGCCAGCAGCTCCGGGGAGGCGGAGGCATACGAAAAACTGTTTTTT.

The chain is built from TRBV4-2 and TRBJ1-6; unclear D gene. From germline, CDR1 is LGHNA and CDR2 YNFKEQ. Trimming cost V 1 base and J 4 bases, with 14 bases left between them. CDR3 length: 17 amino acids. Here the CDR3 DNA reads TGTGCCAGCAGCCAAGGGGAGAGGGATTGGTATAATTCACCCCTCCACTTT. This translates into CASSQGERDWYNSPLHF.

The gene calls are TRBV9 and TRBJ2-1, with D unclear. Per the germline V gene, CDR1 is SGDLS and CDR2 is YYNGEE. The CDR3 consists of 13 residues. V lost 4 bases and J lost 2, with 7 bases in between. The CDR3 sequence is CASSTLAYNEQFF. The CDR3 DNA is TGTGCCAGCAGCACACTCGCCTACAATGAGCAGTTCTTC.

The rearrangement links TRBV18 to TRBJ2-3, with 7 bases matching TRBD2. Trimming cost V 3 bases and J 4 bases; bases outside gene matches: 4. This CDR3 spans 14 amino acids. From germline, CDR1 is KGHSH and CDR2 LQKENI. The CDR3, as DNA: TGTGCCAGCTCACCGGCGGGGGTACCAGATACGCAGTATTTT. Translation: CASSPAGVPDTQYF.

V and J are TRBV4-3 and TRBJ2-7; a weak D match, TRBD2 (6 bases). The CDR3 contains 17 residues. V was shortened by 1 base and J by 5 bases, with 21 bases between the two germline ends. Germline-derived CDR1 and CDR2 are LGHNA and YSLEER. For the CDR3, the DNA is TGCGCCAGCAGCCAAGTTACCCAGCCGGGACTGTGGAACGAGCAGTACTTC. Its translation: CASSQVTQPGLWNEQYF.

This chain connects TRBV15 to TRBJ2-7; D might be TRBD1 (6 bases). Trimming pared 0 bases from V and 6 bases from J, leaving 15 bases between. CDR1 is LNHNV, CDR2 YYDKDF, per germline (reference sequence). This CDR3 has 15 amino acids. CDR3 nucleotides: TGTGCCACCAGCAGAGATGGTAGTTCAGGGGTCGAGCAGTACTTC. It translates to CATSRDGSSGVEQYF.

The chain joins TRBV18 to TRBJ2-2; 10 bases match TRBD1. The junction had 8 bases not matched to a gene; V was cut back by 6 bases and J by 4 bases. The CDR3 spans 16 residues. The germline V gene encodes CDR1 KGHSH and CDR2 LQKENI. The chain's CDR3 is CASSLTGGSGTGELFF. DNA of the CDR3: TGTGCCAGCTCGCTGACAGGGGGCAGTGGCACCGGGGAGCTGTTTTTT.

This chain joins TRBV10-3 and TRBJ2-3; 7 bases match TRBD2. Germline CDR1 is ENHRY and CDR2 is SYGVKD. The CDR3 spans 15 residues. J gave up 2 bases and V 2 bases, and 4 bases lay outside the gene matches. CDR3 DNA sequence: TGTGCCATCAGTGAGACGGGGGGTCACACAGATACGCAGTATTTT. Residues: CAISETGGHTDTQYF.

V is TRBV28 and J is TRBJ1-1; unclear D gene. Trimming shortened V by 3 bases and J by 10 bases, and 18 bases separated the two germline ends. The length of the CDR3 is 14 residues. Looked up from germline, CDR1 is MDHEN and CDR2 is SYDVKM. CDR3 sequence: CASSFYLGEQRAFF. The CDR3, as DNA: TGTGCCAGCAGTTTTTATCTTGGGGAACAGAGAGCTTTCTTT.

The V call is TRBV27, the J call TRBJ1-5; a possible D gene is TRBD1 (5 bases). The germline CDR1 and CDR2 sequences are MNHEY and SMNVEV (reference sequence). Trimming took off 6 bases at V and 2 bases at J, with 11 bases between the two ends. The CDR3 is made up of 14 amino acids. CDR3 DNA: TGTGCCAGCAGAAAGGGGCATGGCAATCAGCCCCAGCATTTT. It specifies CASRKGHGNQPQHF.

The chain couples TRBV11-3 to TRBJ2-3, with 8 bases matching TRBD1. The CDR3 is made up of 17 amino acids. Trimming removed 0 bases from V and 7 bases from J; junction bases left unmatched: 12. Germline V gene sequence: CDR1 SGHNT, CDR2 YENEEA. CDR3 region: CASSLDWRQGQGYTQYF. The CDR3 DNA follows: TGTGCCAGCAGCTTAGATTGGAGACAGGGGCAAGGGTATACGCAGTATTTT.

This chain uses TRBV6-6 with TRBJ2-7; D gene unclear. Germline V gene data show CDR1 as MNHNY and CDR2 as SVGAGI (reference sequence). The CDR3 runs to 11 residues. V was trimmed by 0 bases and J by 9 bases, leaving 6 bases between them. The CDR3 spells CASSYSGLQYF. CDR3 sequence (DNA): TGTGCCAGCAGTTACTCCGGCCTGCAGTACTTC.

V and J are TRBV28 and TRBJ1-3; D is undetermined. The germline V gene encodes CDR1 MDHEN and CDR2 SYDVKM. The V end was cut by 10 bases, the J end by 0 bases, with 19 bases between. The CDR3 extends over 16 amino acids. The CDR3 DNA reads TGTGCCACCGACTCTCGACTGGGTTCCTCTGGAAACACCATATATTTT. It yields the protein CATDSRLGSSGNTIYF.

The DNA of the CDR3 is TGTGCCAGCAGTCTTCCTATAAGCGGGGGTGAGACCCAGTACTTC. This gives the protein CASSLPISGGETQYF. The chain uses TRBV6-5 and TRBJ2-5; TRBD2 agrees at 8 bases. CDR1 MNHEY and CDR2 SVGAGI come from the germline V gene. The CDR3 is made up of 15 amino acids. V shed 5 bases, J shed 5 bases, and the junction held 10 bases outside the gene matches.

The rearrangement uses TRBV5-6 and TRBJ1-2; tentatively, D is TRBD1 (6 bases). The CDR3 contains 13 residues. Deletions cut 1 base from V and 5 bases from J, with 9 bases between. Germline V gene data show CDR1 as SGHDT and CDR2 as YYEEEE. CDR3: CASSLTGYYGYTF. CDR3 nucleotide sequence: TGTGCCAGCAGCTTGACAGGGTATTATGGCTACACCTTC. The whole variable domain, remainder taken from reference TRBV5-6 and TRBJ1-2, is DAGVTQSPTHLIKTRGQQVTLRCSPKSGHDTVSWYQQALGQGPQFIFQYYEEEERQRGNFPDRFSGHQFPNYSSELNVNALLLGDSALYLCASSLTGYYGYTFGSGTRLTVV.